This is a list of T cell receptor beta chains from one sample in a study of T-cell memory formation after mild COVID-19. TCRdb itself ran the 5' RACE reads through MiXCR, one entry per CDR3 protein. In the table there are roughly 340,000 distinct CDR3 sequences, approximately 15% of which are singletons. The material sequenced was PBMCs or a T cell subset sorted from them (not recorded which). These receptors all stem from a young man who had mild COVID-19 (a few samples of this study predate the infection). Cell type and time point are not known. CDR3s include the opening cysteine and the closing phenylalanine or tryptophan. D genes are given only for firm matches. Only some rows state a clone size, as once, few, many or a class for expanded clones.

d_call	j_call	cdr3_length	clone_size	v_call	cdr3_nt	cdr3_aa
.	TRBJ1-2	15	.	TRBV4-1	TGCGCCAGCAGCCAAGAGAGAGGATGGAACTATGGCTACACCTTC	CASSQERGWNYGYTF
.	TRBJ1-2	14	few	TRBV5-1	TGCGCCAGCAGGCCGGACTCAGGGACCGATGGCTACACCTTC	CASRPDSGTDGYTF
TRBD1	TRBJ2-1	14	few	TRBV9	TGTGCCAGCAGCAAAACGACAGGGGGATTTGAGCAGTTCTTC	CASSKTTGGFEQFF
TRBD1	TRBJ2-1	16	many	TRBV5-1	TGCGCCAGCAGCTTATATACAGGGGGCGCATCCAATGAGCAGTTCTTC	CASSLYTGGASNEQFF
.	TRBJ1-2	16	few	TRBV4-3	.	CASSQYFGTGGNGYTF
.	TRBJ2-7	13	few	TRBV4-1	TGCGCCAGCAGCCAAGCGAATGGATACGAGCAGTACTTC	CASSQANGYEQYF
.	TRBJ2-5	15	few	TRBV4-2	TGTGCCAGCAGCCAAGGTGGGTTGGAGGCAGAGACCCAGTACTTC	CASSQGGLEAETQYF
.	TRBJ1-2	13	many	TRBV13	TGTGCCAGCAGCTTGGACGTTCTCTATGGCTACACCTTC	CASSLDVLYGYTF
.	TRBJ2-3	12	many	TRBV7-2	TGTGCCAGCAGCTTAGTAGGTTTTGGGCAGTATTTT	CASSLVGFGQYF
.	TRBJ1-1	16	.	TRBV29-1	TGCAGCGTTGACGACCTGATCCGGGATATGAACACTGAAGCTTTCTTT	CSVDDLIRDMNTEAFF
TRBD1	TRBJ1-1	14	.	TRBV5-6	TGTGCCAGCGAGACAGGGGGTGCAAACACTGAAGCTTTCTTT	CASETGGANTEAFF
TRBD1	TRBJ1-5	17	few	TRBV7-8	TGTGCCAGCAGCTTAGCCGGTCGGACAGGGGGCCTTCAGCCCCAGCATTTT	CASSLAGRTGGLQPQHF
TRBD2	TRBJ2-3	15	few	TRBV12-3/TRBV12-4	TGTGCCAGCACCGTCAGCGGGGGACCCAAAGATACGCAGTATTTT	CASTVSGGPKDTQYF
.	TRBJ2-3	16	.	TRBV6-1	TGTGCCAGCAGTCGCGGAAAGATACTCCAAGGAGATACGCAGTATTTT	CASSRGKILQGDTQYF
.	TRBJ2-5	13	few	TRBV5-1	TGCGCCAGCAGCCTCGAGTCGGGGGAGACCCAGTACTTC	CASSLESGETQYF
.	TRBJ1-2	13	.	TRBV4-1	TGCGCCAGCAGCCACGCCTCCCTGGGTGGCTACACCTTC	CASSHASLGGYTF
.	TRBJ1-1	15	.	TRBV4-3	TGCGCCAGCAGCCAAGACCACAGCGAGAACACTGAAGCTTTCTTT	CASSQDHSENTEAFF
.	TRBJ2-2	17	.	TRBV15	TGTGCCACCAGCAGAGTAAAAGGGACACGGGAGACCGGGGAGCTGTTTTTT	CATSRVKGTRETGELFF
TRBD1	TRBJ1-1	13	.	TRBV28	TGTGCCAGCGGAAGGGGGCCGGGCACTGAAGCTTTCTTT	CASGRGPGTEAFF
.	TRBJ2-2	12	.	TRBV29-1	TGCAGCGTTGATTGGGGTGCCGGGGAGCTGTTTTTT	CSVDWGAGELFF
.	TRBJ2-5	15	many	TRBV4-3	TGCGCCAGCAGCCAAGAGGGGGAAAGGGCGGAGACCCAGTACTTC	CASSQEGERAETQYF
.	TRBJ2-2	16	.	TRBV7-2	TGTGCCAGCAGCTTATTGGGGACAAGGACCACCGGGGAGCTGTTTTTT	CASSLLGTRTTGELFF
.	TRBJ1-2	15	few	TRBV12-3/TRBV12-4	TGTGCCAGCAGTCCCCGTTGGAACAGCAACTATGGCTACACCTTC	CASSPRWNSNYGYTF
.	TRBJ2-3	14	.	TRBV9	TGTGCCAGCAGCGTAGGACTTCTCACAGATACGCAGTATTTT	CASSVGLLTDTQYF
TRBD1	TRBJ1-5	14	few	TRBV20-1	TGCAGTGTCCCGGGACAGGGAGGCAATCAGCCCCAGCATTTT	CSVPGQGGNQPQHF
.	TRBJ1-5	14	few	TRBV3-1	TGTGCCAGCAGCCACTTCGGGGGCAATCAGCCCCAGCATTTT	CASSHFGGNQPQHF
TRBD2	TRBJ2-1	13	.	TRBV7-8	TGTGCCAGCAGCTGGGAGCGGGGTGTTGAGCAGTTCTTC	CASSWERGVEQFF
.	TRBJ1-4	12	.	TRBV7-2	TGTGCCAGCAGCTTCTTTAATGAAAAACTGTTTTTT	CASSFFNEKLFF
.	TRBJ2-3	13	many	TRBV20-1	TGCAGTGCCAAGGGACTTGGCACAGATACGCAGTATTTT	CSAKGLGTDTQYF
TRBD1	TRBJ2-7	16	.	TRBV6-2/TRBV6-3	TGTGCCAGCAGTTCCTGGGACAGGGGACTTTCCTACGAGCAGTACTTC	CASSSWDRGLSYEQYF
.	TRBJ1-6	15	.	TRBV28	TGTGCCAGCAACTTGGCCGGGACCGCACTGATACCCCTCCACTTT	CASNLAGTALIPLHF
.	TRBJ1-2	15	.	TRBV14	TGTGCCAGCAGCCAAGTAACAGGATGGAACTATGGCTACACCTTC	CASSQVTGWNYGYTF
.	TRBJ2-5	14	.	TRBV19	TGTGCCAGTAGTAGCTCGTCAGGGCAAGAGACCCAGTACTTC	CASSSSSGQETQYF
.	TRBJ1-1	12	few	TRBV6-2/TRBV6-3	TGTGCCAGCAGACCAGGGTTCACTGAAGCTTTCTTT	CASRPGFTEAFF
TRBD1	TRBJ1-1	13	.	TRBV12-3/TRBV12-4	TGTGCCAGCAGCGACAGGGCGGTCACTGAAGCTTTCTTT	CASSDRAVTEAFF
.	TRBJ1-3	16	.	TRBV7-2	TGTGCCAGCAGCTTAGCCCCAGCGTTCTCTGGAAACACCATATATTTT	CASSLAPAFSGNTIYF
TRBD1	TRBJ2-3	15	few	TRBV20-1	TGCAGTGCTAGGGGATGGACAGGTTCCACAGATACGCAGTATTTT	CSARGWTGSTDTQYF
.	TRBJ1-2	14	.	TRBV20-1	TGCAGTACTGACGATGACGGTTCCAACTATGGCTACACCTTC	CSTDDDGSNYGYTF